The 30 T cell receptor beta chains reported below all come from one sample, sequenced in a study of blood T cell repertoires in COVID-19. Generated by immunoSEQ multiplex PCR, the TCRdb table keeps only in-frame clones and is missing some. The repertoire includes roughly 180,000 clones, 85% to 95% of them detected once, and about 0.76% sits in the top ten. The sample comprised peripheral blood. The receptors were gathered from a man younger than 40 with COVID-19, enrolled during active disease.

The V gene is TRBV2, the J gene TRBJ1-2, with 9 bases lining up with TRBD1. The CDR3 has 13 amino acids. Per the germline V gene, CDR1 is SNHLY and CDR2 is FYNNEI. V lost 6 bases, J lost 4 bases, and 3 bases stayed unmatched. In DNA, the CDR3 is TGTGCCAGCAGGGGGGGACAGGGCTATGGCTACACCTTC. It specifies CASRGGQGYGYTF.

CDR3 nucleotides: TGTGCCAGCAGTCCCACGGGGGGGCGTGAAAAACTGTTTTTT. Its protein is CASSPTGGREKLFF. The rearrangement joins TRBV6-5 to TRBJ1-4; D is perhaps TRBD1 (6 bases). Germline assignment: CDR1 MNHEY and CDR2 SVGAGI. The CDR3 has 14 amino acids. V shed 5 bases and J shed 7 bases, with 14 bases lying between them.

This chain connects TRBV5-6 to TRBJ1-2, with D hard to call. Looked up from germline, CDR1 is SGHDT and CDR2 is YYEEEE. V lost 0 bases and J lost 11, with 11 bases in between. This CDR3 is 12 amino acids long. The CDR3 loop reads CASSLGSLRYTF. CDR3 sequence (DNA): TGTGCCAGCAGCTTGGGATCGTTGCGGTACACCTTC.

The rearrangement uses TRBV20-1 and TRBJ2-5; possible D gene TRBD2, 5 bases. Germline lookup yields CDR1 DFQATT and CDR2 SNEGSKA (reference sequence). Trimming cost V 3 bases and J 4 bases, with 18 bases left between them. The CDR3 has 15 amino acids. CDR3 amino acids: CSASGTRRVGETQYF. In DNA form, the CDR3 reads TGCAGTGCTAGTGGTACTAGACGGGTCGGAGAGACCCAGTACTTC.

The genes are TRBV12-3 or TRBV12-4 and TRBJ2-2, with D perhaps TRBD1 (6 bases). The CDR3 has 13 amino acids. Trimming cost V 10 bases and J 5 bases, with 14 bases left between them. The CDR3 loop is CATSTGFTGELFF. CDR3 DNA: TGTGCCACCTCAACAGGGTTTACCGGGGAGCTGTTTTTT.

V and J are TRBV14 and TRBJ2-7; 9 bases agree with TRBD1. V dropped 1 base and J dropped 7; count of bases not matched to a gene: 8. Germline loops: CDR1 SGHDN, CDR2 FVKESK. The length of the CDR3 is 15 residues. CDR3 DNA sequence: TGTGCCAGCAGCCAAGTAGGACAGGGGAGGCGGGAGCAGTACTTC. This sequence encodes CASSQVGQGRREQYF.

The rearrangement joins TRBV4-1 to TRBJ1-1; no reliable D call. The length of the CDR3 is 14 residues. Per the germline V gene, CDR1 is MGHRA and CDR2 is YSYEKL. The V end was cut by 1 base, the J end by 5 bases, with 11 bases between. DNA of the CDR3: TGCGCCAGCAGCCAAGGTAAGAGAGGGACTGAAGCTTTCTTT. Amino acids: CASSQGKRGTEAFF.

The V call is TRBV19, the J call TRBJ2-5; 7 bases are a match to TRBD2. J lost 5 bases, V lost 6 bases, and 12 bases had no gene match. This CDR3 contains 15 residues. From germline, CDR1 is LNHDA and CDR2 SQIVND (reference sequence). The CDR3 nucleotides read TGTGCCAGTAGCCCCGGGCGGGGGAATTGGGAGACCCAGTACTTC. It codes for CASSPGRGNWETQYF.

The genes are TRBV19 and TRBJ1-2; 7 nucleotides line up with TRBD1. The V gene end was trimmed by 3 bases and the J gene end by 3 bases; junction bases not matched to a gene: 1. CDR1 and CDR2 (germline): LNHDA, SQIVND (reference sequence). CDR3 length: 13 amino acids. CDR3 nucleotides: TGTGCCAGTAGTATTCAGGGGGACTATGGCTACACCTTC. Amino acids: CASSIQGDYGYTF.

The chain has TRBV6-5 and TRBJ2-7, with unresolved D. The CDR3 sequence is 13 residues long. Looked up from germline, CDR1 is MNHEY and CDR2 is SVGAGI. The germline V and J ends were trimmed by 0 bases and 3 bases, with 6 bases remaining between them. CDR3 coding DNA: TGTGCCAGCAGTTACTCGAGGAGCTACGAGCAGTACTTC. Amino acid sequence: CASSYSRSYEQYF.

With regard to this clone: In the same sample, other DNA sequences code for this CDR3. V gene TRBV6-1 combines with J gene TRBJ1-1; D unresolved. Trimming shortened V by 2 bases and J by 1 base, and 5 bases separated the two germline ends. Germline values: CDR1 MNHNS, CDR2 SASEGT. The CDR3 spans 13 residues. The CDR3 DNA sequence: TGTGCCAGCAGTGAATTGAGGAACACTGAAGCTTTCTTT. It is translated as CASSELRNTEAFF.

This clone was observed once. The chain couples TRBV5-1 to TRBJ1-1, with 10 bases that match TRBD1. V gave up 4 bases and J gave up 5 bases; unmatched junction bases: 11. CDR3 length: 16 amino acids. Germline V gene lookup returns CDR1 SGHRS and CDR2 YFSETQ. This CDR3 is CASSPPGQGYGTEAFF. DNA for the CDR3: TGCGCCAGCAGCCCACCGGGACAGGGGTACGGAACTGAAGCTTTCTTT.

The V gene is TRBV3-1 (or the pseudogene TRBV3-2), the J gene TRBJ2-2; 9 bases are shared with TRBD1. The CDR3 is made up of 18 amino acids. Germline V gene lookup returns CDR1 LGHDT and CDR2 YNNKEL (reference sequence). J gave up 3 bases and V 4 bases, and 12 bases lay outside the gene matches. The CDR3 DNA reads as TGTGCCAGCAGCCGAATCCCGGGACAGGGAGGGGACACCGGGGAGCTGTTTTTT. Its protein product is CASSRIPGQGGDTGELFF.

The chain is built from TRBV3-1 (or the pseudogene TRBV3-2) and TRBJ2-5; 9 nucleotides align to TRBD2. V lost 3 bases to trimming and J lost 2 bases; unmatched junction nucleotides: 1. The CDR3 totals 14 residues. In germline, CDR1 is LGHDT, CDR2 YNNKEL (reference sequence). CDR3 protein: CASSHTSGQETQYF. CDR3 nucleotides: TGTGCCAGCAGCCACACTAGCGGGCAAGAGACCCAGTACTTC.

V and J are TRBV18 and TRBJ1-1, with unresolved D. The CDR3 is made up of 14 amino acids. In germline, CDR1 is KGHSH, CDR2 LQKENI. V lost 3 bases to trimming and J lost 3 bases, with 11 bases between them. The CDR3 DNA reads as TGTGCCAGCTCACCCCGGGAGCAGGACACTGAAGCTTTCTTT. Protein: CASSPREQDTEAFF.

The CDR3 nucleotides are TGTGCCAGCAGCCGGGACAGGACTAACTATGGCTACACCTTC. Its protein product is CASSRDRTNYGYTF. The chain employs TRBV7-3 and TRBJ1-2; TRBD1 agrees at 8 bases. After removal of 5 bases from V and 0 bases from J, the junction contained 2 bases not matched to a gene. This CDR3 is 14 amino acids long. The germline V gene encodes CDR1 SGHTA and CDR2 FQGTGA.

Here the CDR3 reads CASSPTGTGYEKLFF. In DNA form, the CDR3 reads TGCGCCAGCAGCCCGACCGGGACAGGGTATGAAAAACTGTTTTTT. The chain joins TRBV5-1 to TRBJ1-4, with 9 bases lining up with TRBD1. This CDR3 has 15 residues. The germline gives CDR1 SGHRS, CDR2 YFSETQ. The trim removed 4 bases at V and 6 bases at J, leaving 7 bases unmatched. Together with reference TRBV5-1 and TRBJ1-4, the CDR3 gives the full variable domain: KAGVTQTPRYLIKTRGQQVTLSCSPISGHRSVSWYQQTPGQGLQFLFEYFSETQRNKGNFPGRFSGRQFSNSRSEMNVSTLELGDSALYLCASSPTGTGYEKLFFGSGTQLSVL.

The V call is TRBV19, the J call TRBJ1-5, with unresolved D. The CDR3 has 16 residues. Germline values: CDR1 LNHDA, CDR2 SQIVND (reference sequence). V was shortened by 1 base and J by 2 bases, with 12 bases between the two germline ends. CDR3 in DNA: TGTGCCAGTAGTATAGCAGAGGGCTTGGGCAATCAGCCCCAGCATTTT. This sequence encodes CASSIAEGLGNQPQHF.

The chain recombines TRBV6-5 with TRBJ2-3; D might be TRBD1 (5 bases). The V gene lost 6 bases and the J gene lost 3 bases, with 16 bases spanning the gap. Germline CDR1 reads MNHEY; CDR2 reads SVGAGI. This CDR3 has 15 residues. CDR3: CASRPTALGTDTQYF. Written as DNA, the CDR3 is TGTGCCAGCAGGCCGACAGCCCTGGGGACAGATACGCAGTATTTT.

The rearrangement uses TRBV6-4 and TRBJ1-2; D not resolved. Trimming removed 6 bases at V and 1 base at J, with 9 bases between. Germline values: CDR1 MRHNA, CDR2 SNTAGT. The CDR3 is made up of 13 amino acids. The CDR3 DNA sequence: TGTGCCAGCAGGGAGATCCTTAACTATGGCTACACCTTC. This gives the protein CASREILNYGYTF.

V usage is TRBV12-3 or TRBV12-4 and J usage is TRBJ1-5, with D possibly TRBD1 on 5 matching bases. The CDR3 has 13 residues. V shed 3 bases and J shed 12 bases, with 15 bases lying between them. CDR3 nucleotide sequence: TGTGCCAGCAGTTTGGGGCAGGATGGGTTCCAGCATTTT. Residues: CASSLGQDGFQHF.

V usage is TRBV5-4 and J usage is TRBJ1-2; maybe TRBD1 (6 bases). The V gene lost 0 bases and the J gene lost 0 bases, with 12 bases spanning the gap. This CDR3 contains 16 residues. Germline CDR1 SGHNT, CDR2 YYREEE (reference sequence). The CDR3 bases are TGTGCCAGCAGCTTGGGAGGGGGGGTAACTAACTATGGCTACACCTTC. It yields the protein CASSLGGGVTNYGYTF.

Remarks on this clone: The sample holds other DNA sequences that translate to the same CDR3. The chain carries TRBV12-3 or TRBV12-4 and TRBJ1-2; tentatively, D is TRBD1 (5 bases). The CDR3 loop spans 12 amino acids. Trimming shortened V by 4 bases and J by 8 bases, and 11 bases separated the two germline ends. This CDR3 reads CASSSGTFGYTF. The CDR3 DNA reads TGTGCCAGCAGTTCTGGGACTTTCGGCTACACCTTC.

The rearrangement uses TRBV27 and TRBJ1-6; 7 nucleotides agree with TRBD1. CDR1 is MNHEY, CDR2 SMNVEV, per germline (reference sequence). This CDR3 spans 16 amino acids. V was pared by 6 bases and J by 3 bases, with 8 bases of the junction left unmatched. CDR3 sequence (DNA): TGTGCCAGCAGCCAAGACAGGGTGGGCTATAATTCACCCCTCCACTTT. It specifies CASSQDRVGYNSPLHF.

The chain is built from TRBV5-6 and TRBJ1-5, with 8 bases identical to TRBD1. This CDR3 spans 16 amino acids. Unmatched junction bases numbered 6, after V lost 2 bases and J lost 2 bases. Germline lookup yields CDR1 SGHDT and CDR2 YYEEEE. In DNA, the CDR3 is TGTGCCAGCAGCTTCAGCAGGGGGCATGGCAATCAGCCCCAGCATTTT. It translates to CASSFSRGHGNQPQHF.

The genes are TRBV4-1 and TRBJ1-1; D is perhaps TRBD1 (6 bases). This CDR3 has 16 residues. Germline V gene sequence: CDR1 MGHRA, CDR2 YSYEKL. Trimming cost V 0 bases and J 4 bases, with 15 bases left between them. The CDR3 sequence: CASSQDRGGQITEAFF. Here the CDR3 DNA reads TGCGCCAGCAGCCAAGACCGGGGGGGACAAATCACTGAAGCTTTCTTT.

The V gene is TRBV19, the J gene TRBJ2-7; 8 bases match TRBD2. The CDR3 runs 15 residues. In germline, CDR1 is LNHDA, CDR2 SQIVND (reference sequence). The V gene end was trimmed by 3 bases and the J gene end by 3 bases; junction bases not matched to a gene: 7. The CDR3, as DNA: TGTGCCAGTAGTATCGGCGGGGGGACTGGCTACGAGCAGTACTTC. Residues: CASSIGGGTGYEQYF.

The chain recombines TRBV7-6 with TRBJ2-5, with TRBD1 identical over 8 bases. Germline values: CDR1 SGHVS, CDR2 FNYEAQ. The CDR3 covers 15 residues. J was trimmed by 5 bases and V by 4 bases; bases with no gene match: 9. The CDR3 is CASSSGRTGSETQYF. The CDR3 nucleotides read TGTGCCAGCAGCTCGGGAAGGACAGGGTCGGAGACCCAGTACTTC.

This chain connects TRBV6-1 to TRBJ1-1; maybe TRBD1 (5 bases). Germline lookup yields CDR1 MNHNS and CDR2 SASEGT. With 0 bases removed from V and 5 bases from J, the gap between germline ends came to 10 bases. CDR3 size: 14 residues. The CDR3 protein is CASSEAGARTEAFF. CDR3 DNA sequence: TGTGCCAGCAGTGAAGCAGGGGCAAGGACTGAAGCTTTCTTT.

The gene calls are TRBV6-5 and TRBJ2-1, with 14 positions matching TRBD2. This CDR3 is 15 amino acids long. Trimming cost V 7 bases and J 8 bases; bases outside gene matches: 7. In germline, CDR1 is MNHEY, CDR2 SVGAGI. The CDR3 region has the DNA TGTGCCAGCAATCGACTAGCGGGGGGGGCGGATGAGCAGTTCTTC. It specifies CASNRLAGGADEQFF.